This T cell receptor beta chain was recorded in a study of blood T cell repertoires in COVID-19. Assay: immunoSEQ multiplex PCR; the TCRdb copy retains only in-frame clones and omits some. The data hold some 110,000 clones, with approximately 84% observed a single time. Trimming removed 6 bases from V and 6 bases from J; junction bases left unmatched: 9. Germline loops: CDR1 MNHNY, CDR2 SVGAGI (reference sequence). The length of the CDR3 is 15 residues. The sequenced material came from peripheral blood. The origin of this receptor is a man between 70 and 80 years old with active or convalescent COVID-19. This chain links TRBV6-6 with TRBJ2-2, with 8 positions matching TRBD2. The CDR3 DNA follows: TGTGCCAGCAGATTGGCGGGGGGCGGGGCCGGGGAGCTGTTTTTT. This codes for CASRLAGGGAGELFF.